These 23 T cell receptor beta chains share one sample of origin, sequenced in a study of early T cells in non-severe SARS-CoV-2 infection. TCRdb processed the 5' RACE reads anew with MiXCR; each CDR3 protein has one entry. The table records some 40,000 distinct CDR3 sequences, under 5% of them present only once. The sequenced sample was whole blood. The source is an adult who was a healthcare worker with PCR-confirmed SARS-CoV-2 infection or an uninfected control (not recorded which).

There are many counts of this clonotype. The rearrangement joins TRBV11-2 to TRBJ2-2; unclear D gene. Germline values: CDR1 SGHAT, CDR2 FQNNGV. The CDR3 is made up of 18 amino acids. The V gene lost 1 base and the J gene lost 0 bases, with 15 bases spanning the gap. In nucleotides, the CDR3 is TGTGCCAGCAGCTTAGTGGTGCAGATGTTCGCGAACACCGGGGAGCTGTTTTTT. It is translated as CASSLVVQMFANTGELFF.

This clonotype was seen ten or more times. CDR3 coding DNA: TGCAGCGGAGAACGAGGCTTGAACACTGAAGCTTTCTTT. It is translated as CSGERGLNTEAFF. The gene calls are TRBV29-1 and TRBJ1-1; D gene uncertain. Trimming shortened V by 7 bases and J by 0 bases, and 12 bases separated the two germline ends. CDR3 length equals 13 residues. Germline CDR1 is SQVTM and CDR2 is ANQGSEA.

This clonotype has a count of ten or more. This CDR3 reads CASSPGQGMTDTQYF. DNA for the CDR3: TGCGCCAGCTCCCCGGGACAGGGAATGACAGATACGCAGTATTTT. The chain recombines TRBV4-3 with TRBJ2-3; 9 bases align to TRBD1. The V gene end was trimmed by 8 bases and the J gene end by 3 bases; junction bases not matched to a gene: 9. Looked up from germline, CDR1 is LGHNA and CDR2 is YSLEER. The CDR3 has 15 residues.

This clonotype appeared a few times. The rearrangement links TRBV7-2 to TRBJ2-7; maybe TRBD2 (5 bases). This CDR3 contains 16 residues. Germline CDR1 is SGHTA and CDR2 is FQGNSA. V was cut by 1 base and J by 0 bases, with 13 bases left in between. The CDR3 region is CASSLDGRRSSYEQYF. The DNA of the CDR3 is TGTGCCAGCAGCTTAGATGGCAGGAGGAGCTCCTACGAGCAGTACTTC. The variable domain in full, completed from reference TRBV7-2 and TRBJ2-7, reads GAGVSQSPSNKVTEKGKDVELRCDPISGHTALYWYRQSLGQGLEFLIYFQGNSAPDKSGLPSDRFSAERTGGSVSTLTIQRTQQEDSAVYLCASSLDGRRSSYEQYFGPGTRLTVT.

Concerning this clonotype itself: One base away lies a much larger clone, so this may be a sequencing read error. This CDR3 fails to terminate in the conserved phenylalanine or tryptophan, so it likely reflects a read error. This chain uses TRBV4-1 with TRBJ2-1, with D possibly matching TRBD2 (6 bases). Germline CDR1 MGHRA, CDR2 YSYEKL. Trimming left V 1 base short and J 6 bases short, with 13 bases between. There are 15 residues in the CDR3. The CDR3 region is CASSQGTTQANEQFI. As DNA, the CDR3 is TGCGCCAGCAGCCAAGGGACTACGCAGGCCAATGAGCAGTTCATC.

This clonotype was picked up many times. The chain joins TRBV14 to TRBJ2-5, with 7 bases aligning to TRBD1. The germline V gene encodes CDR1 SGHDN and CDR2 FVKESK. This CDR3 contains 17 residues. With V trimmed by 0 bases and J by 1 base, 8 bases remained unmatched. The CDR3, as DNA: TGTGCCAGCAGCCAAGATGTCGGGACAGCCTTCCAAGAGACCCAGTACTTC. Its translation is CASSQDVGTAFQETQYF.

A remark on this clonotype: It may be a read error: a sequence one base away is much more abundant. As DNA, the CDR3 is TGTGCCAGCATGCGACAGCAAAATGAAAAACTGTTTTTT. Encoded protein: CASMRQQNEKLFF. The chain joins TRBV28 to TRBJ1-4; tentatively, D is TRBD1 (5 bases). The CDR3 length is 13 residues. V was clipped by 7 bases and J by 5 bases, with 11 bases between them. Germline V CDR1 and CDR2: MDHEN, SYDVKM. Looking up the rest from reference TRBV28 and TRBJ1-4 gives the full variable domain: DVKVTQSSRYLVKRTGEKVFLECVQDMDHENMFWYRQDPGLGLRLIYFSYDVKMKEKGDIPEGYSVSREKKERFSLILESASTNQTSMYLCASMRQQNEKLFFGSGTQLSVL.

This clonotype has more than one count but fewer than ten. V usage is TRBV14 and J usage is TRBJ2-1; D is perhaps TRBD2 (6 bases). Trimming removed 0 bases at V and 6 bases at J, with 21 bases between. CDR3 size: 18 residues. Germline CDR1 and CDR2: SGHDN and FVKESK. The CDR3 sequence: CASSQDRGGIAAPNEQFF. CDR3 in DNA: TGTGCCAGCAGCCAAGATAGAGGTGGAATAGCGGCCCCCAATGAGCAGTTCTTC. Variable domain in full (rest from reference TRBV14 and TRBJ2-1): EAGVTQFPSHSVIEKGQTVTLRCDPISGHDNLYWYRRVMGKEIKFLLHFVKESKQDESGMPNNRFLAERTGGTYSTLKVQPAELEDSGVYFCASSQDRGGIAAPNEQFFGPGTRLTVL.

The V call is TRBV5-5, the J call TRBJ2-7; 7 nucleotides line up with TRBD2. CDR1 is SGHKS, CDR2 YYEKEE, per germline (reference sequence). There are 16 residues in the CDR3. Germline trimming cut 0 bases from V and 1 base from J; bases unmatched to any gene: 7. The CDR3 DNA sequence: TGTGCCAGCAGCTTGGTGGGGCGGGAGCCTTCCTACGAGCAGTACGTC. This gives the protein CASSLVGREPSYEQYV.

The chain is built from TRBV12-3 or TRBV12-4 and TRBJ2-5; 10 nucleotides line up with TRBD2. Unmatched junction bases numbered 27, after V lost 5 bases and J lost 0 bases. This CDR3 has 23 residues. The CDR3: CASSGRTGPLRTSGKPHQETQYF. The CDR3 region has the DNA TGTGCCAGCAGTGGGCGGACAGGACCCCTAAGGACTAGCGGAAAGCCGCACCAAGAGACCCAGTACTTC.

This clonotype was counted many times. The chain has TRBV19 and TRBJ1-2; the D is unclear. The CDR3 loop spans 14 amino acids. The germline CDR1 and CDR2 sequences are LNHDA and SQIVND (reference sequence). V lost 10 bases, J lost 3 bases, and 18 bases lay in between. The CDR3 DNA reads TGTGCCACCTATGGTAGTAGGCCCGACTATGGCTACACCTTC. Translation gives CATYGSRPDYGYTF.

This clonotype was recorded at least ten times. V usage is TRBV7-8 and J usage is TRBJ1-5; TRBD1 agrees at 7 bases. Germline CDR1 SGHVS, CDR2 FQNEAQ. The CDR3 runs 15 residues. V lost 4 bases to trimming and J lost 6 bases; unmatched junction nucleotides: 9. The CDR3 loop reads CASSSLQGKTQPQHF. CDR3 DNA sequence: TGTGCCAGCAGCTCCCTACAGGGGAAAACTCAGCCCCAGCATTTT.

In its sample, this clonotype was seen many times. This sequence joins TRBV7-2 and TRBJ2-3; D is ambiguous. The germline gives CDR1 SGHTA, CDR2 FQGNSA. V was pared by 1 base and J by 0 bases, with 8 bases between. The CDR3 has 15 amino acids. The CDR3 DNA reads as TGTGCCAGCAGCTTAGGGGCTAGAAGCACAGATACGCAGTATTTT. This sequence encodes CASSLGARSTDTQYF. Supplemented by reference TRBV7-2 and TRBJ2-3, the full variable domain reads GAGVSQSPSNKVTEKGKDVELRCDPISGHTALYWYRQSLGQGLEFLIYFQGNSAPDKSGLPSDRFSAERTGGSVSTLTIQRTQQEDSAVYLCASSLGARSTDTQYFGPGTRLTVL.

Many counts were recorded for this clonotype. The gene calls are TRBV27 and TRBJ2-7; 8 positions agree with TRBD2. The V gene end was trimmed by 5 bases and the J gene end by 3 bases; junction bases not matched to a gene: 9. This CDR3 has 15 residues. Germline V gene data show CDR1 as MNHEY and CDR2 as SMNVEV (reference sequence). In nucleotides, the CDR3 is TGTGCCAGCAGTCCAAGCGGGAGTCTCTACTACGAGCAGTACTTC. This gives the protein CASSPSGSLYYEQYF.

The chain uses TRBV5-6 and TRBJ2-7, with D possibly being TRBD2 (6 bases). The ends were cut back, 1 base at V and 2 bases at J, with 13 bases in the middle. CDR1 and CDR2 (germline): SGHDT, YYEEEE. The CDR3 runs to 15 residues. The CDR3 bases are TGTGCCAGCAGCTTGCTCGACGGGAGTCCCTACGAGCAGTACGTC. It yields the protein CASSLLDGSPYEQYV.

In this sample, this clonotype turned up many times. The rearrangement uses TRBV3-1 and TRBJ2-3; perhaps D is TRBD1 or TRBD2 (5 bases each). The CDR3 is 17 amino acids. V lost 2 bases, J lost 1 base, and 16 bases lay in between. The germline V gene has CDR1 LGHDT and CDR2 YNNKEL (reference sequence). The CDR3 DNA reads TGTGCCAGCAGCCAAAGGGGACCCCGCCAGGGCACAGATACGCAGTATTTT. Protein product: CASSQRGPRQGTDTQYF.

This clonotype was recorded at least ten times. The rearrangement uses TRBV7-9 and TRBJ1-1, with D possibly TRBD1 on 6 matching bases. CDR1 is SEHNR and CDR2 is FQNEAQ in the germline V gene (reference sequence). The length of the CDR3 is 15 residues. Trimming cost V 5 bases and J 5 bases, with 18 bases left between them. CDR3 DNA: TGTGCCAGCAGCACTGGGACGGGGGGCCAAACTGAAGCTTTCTTT. Amino acids: CASSTGTGGQTEAFF.

The sample holds many counts of this clonotype. The chain links TRBV5-1 to TRBJ2-3, with a weak D call TRBD2 (6 bases). V was clipped by 1 base and J by 4 bases, with 13 bases between them. Germline CDR1 and CDR2: SGHRS and YFSETQ. CDR3 length equals 15 residues. CDR3 DNA: TGCGCCAGCAGCTTGACCGGGGGAGGCGCAGATACGCAGTATTTT. Translated, it gives CASSLTGGGADTQYF.

This clonotype has a count of ten or more. The chain couples TRBV29-1 to TRBJ2-1; D possibly matches TRBD1 or TRBD2 (6 bases each). V was shortened by 3 bases and J by 7 bases, with 19 bases between the two germline ends. This CDR3 contains 15 residues. The germline CDR1 and CDR2 sequences are SQVTM and ANQGSEA. The CDR3 loop is CSVENSGGGRNEQFF. As DNA, the CDR3 is TGCAGCGTTGAGAATAGCGGAGGGGGAAGGAATGAGCAGTTCTTC.

The rearrangement joins TRBV2 to TRBJ2-3, with 11 bases lining up with TRBD2. There are 14 residues in the CDR3. Germline loops: CDR1 SNHLY, CDR2 FYNNEI. The V gene end was trimmed by 6 bases and the J gene end by 8 bases; junction bases not matched to a gene: 7. The CDR3 sequence is CASREGLAEGTQYF. The CDR3 coding sequence is TGTGCCAGCAGGGAGGGACTAGCGGAAGGTACGCAGTATTTT.

This rearrangement joins TRBV11-3 to TRBJ2-3; 12 bases are a match to TRBD2. Looked up from germline, CDR1 is SGHNT and CDR2 is YENEEA. V was clipped by 1 base and J by 6 bases; unmatched bases: 5. There are 16 residues in the CDR3. CDR3 coding DNA: TGTGCCAGCAGCTTAGGACTAGCGGGAGCTCTGGATACGCAGTATTTT. Residues: CASSLGLAGALDTQYF.

The sample holds a few counts of this clonotype. The genes are TRBV5-6 and TRBJ2-1; TRBD2 aligns across 7 bases. Trimming took 6 bases from V and 8 from J; bases not matched to a gene: 14. The CDR3 totals 15 residues. Germline CDR1 SGHDT, CDR2 YYEEEE. The DNA of the CDR3 is TGTGCCAGCACCGACCGGGACTACTCATCTTATGAGCAGTTCTTC. This sequence encodes CASTDRDYSSYEQFF.

This clonotype was found many times. The J gene is TRBJ1-1, the V gene TRBV5-1, with TRBD1 matching over 8 bases. Germline CDR1 SGHRS, CDR2 YFSETQ. The CDR3 has 14 amino acids. V was clipped by 7 bases and J by 3 bases; unmatched bases: 8. The CDR3 DNA reads TGCGCCAGCGGGGAAGGGACAGGATACACTGAAGCTTTCTTT. This translates into CASGEGTGYTEAFF.